The next 10 T cell receptor beta chains were all read from a single sample in a study of spatial heterogeneity in lung cancer. TCRdb used MiXCR to reprocess the 5' RACE reads, holding one entry per CDR3 protein. The sample contains tens of thousands of distinct CDR3 sequences, around 12% of which appear only once. Indicated time point: sample taken at primary tumor resection. Without sorting, whole RNA was sequenced from tumor, nontumor lung or frozen PBMC. The specimen comprised PBMCs, sampled at surgery. These receptors originate from a male donor with early-stage non-small cell lung cancer.

This clonotype was detected many times. The chain employs TRBV29-1 and TRBJ2-4, with 7 positions matching TRBD1. Germline assignment: CDR1 SQVTM and CDR2 ANQGSEA. CDR3 length equals 11 residues. Trimming took 7 bases from V and 5 from J; bases not matched to a gene: 2. The CDR3 spells CSGGTENIQYF. In DNA form, the CDR3 reads TGCAGCGGGGGGACAGAAAACATTCAGTACTTC.

This clonotype was recorded a few times. The chain combines TRBV18 with TRBJ2-1; 8 bases fit TRBD2. CDR3 length equals 14 residues. Unmatched junction bases numbered 13, after V lost 8 bases and J lost 10 bases. Germline CDR1 KGHSH, CDR2 LQKENI. The CDR3: CASHGAGGYSEQFF. CDR3 bases: TGTGCCAGCCACGGGGCGGGAGGCTACAGCGAGCAGTTCTTC.

CDR3 DNA sequence: TGCAGTGCTCCGGACGGGTACTCTGGAAACACCATATATTTT. Protein: CSAPDGYSGNTIYF. The rearrangement uses TRBV20-1 and TRBJ1-3, with D unclear. Per germline, CDR1 DFQATT and CDR2 SNEGSKA (reference sequence). CDR3 length equals 14 residues. Trimming left V 5 bases short and J 0 bases short, with 11 bases between.

This clonotype was detected ten times or more. The chain joins TRBV12-3 or TRBV12-4 to TRBJ1-5; no clear D. This CDR3 region has 12 residues. V lost 2 bases and J 5 bases, leaving 4 bases between the germline ends. The DNA of the CDR3 is TGTGCCAGCAGTTTAAACGATCAGCCCCAGCATTTT. Translated, it gives CASSLNDQPQHF.

The chain links TRBV6-6 to TRBJ2-1; D unclear. There are 12 residues in the CDR3. V lost 11 bases to trimming and J lost 4 bases, with 12 bases between them. Germline V CDR1 and CDR2: MNHNY, SVGAGI (reference sequence). The CDR3 DNA follows: TGTGCCTCCTCTCGAGAATACAATGAGCAGTTCTTC. This encodes CASSREYNEQFF.

The V call is TRBV6-5, the J call TRBJ1-5; D ambiguous. V dropped 5 bases and J dropped 3 bases, with 14 bases sitting between them. The CDR3 covers 15 residues. Germline V gene data show CDR1 as MNHEY and CDR2 as SVGAGI. Here the CDR3 DNA reads TGTGCCAGCAGTAGGGCGGGGTCTTACAATCAGCCCCAGCATTTT. It codes for CASSRAGSYNQPQHF.

A few counts support this clonotype. Sequence at one end of the junction differs from germline and may be a read error. CDR3 sequence: CASSQRRSSNEQYF. CDR3 sequence (DNA): TGCGCCAGCAGCCAGCGGCGGAGCTCCAACGAGCAGTACTTC. The J gene is TRBJ2-7, the V gene TRBV4-3, with D hard to call. CDR3 size: 14 residues. CDR1 and CDR2 (germline): LGHNA, YSLEER.

This clonotype has more than one count but fewer than ten. The genes are TRBV7-2 and TRBJ1-5; D ambiguous. Per germline, CDR1 SGHTA and CDR2 FQGNSA. The CDR3 sequence is 13 residues long. Between the trimmed V and J ends, which lost 4 bases and 5 bases, there was a span of 9 bases. CDR3 in DNA: TGTGCCAGCAGCTATAGACTCGATCAGCCCCAGCATTTT. Amino acid sequence: CASSYRLDQPQHF.

There are a few counts of this clonotype. The gene calls are TRBV4-3 and TRBJ1-3; 8 bases match TRBD1. The CDR3 is made up of 16 amino acids. Germline-derived CDR1 and CDR2 are LGHNA and YSLEER. After removal of 3 bases from V and 0 bases from J, the junction contained 4 bases not matched to a gene. The CDR3 reads CASSQRTGHSGNTIYF. In DNA form, the CDR3 reads TGCGCCAGCAGCCAGAGGACAGGGCACTCTGGAAACACCATATATTTT.

This clonotype was seen only a few times. The chain uses TRBV12-3 or TRBV12-4 and TRBJ2-5; TRBD2 matches at 10 bases. The CDR3 sequence is 15 residues long. V shed 6 bases, J shed 5 bases, and the junction held 9 bases outside the gene matches. The CDR3 spells CASSLMTSGSETQYF. CDR3 in DNA: TGTGCCAGCAGCTTGATGACTAGCGGGTCGGAGACCCAGTACTTC.